One sample yielded the 26 T cell receptor beta chains listed below, sequenced in a study of blood T cell repertoires in COVID-19. The method was immunoSEQ multiplex PCR; TCRdb's version includes in-frame clones alone and lacks a portion of them. The table shows around 72,000 clones, with 70% to 85% occurring only once. The sample consisted of peripheral blood. All receptors come from a woman aged 60-70 years with acute or convalescent COVID-19.

This rearrangement joins TRBV14 to TRBJ1-5; 9 positions agree with TRBD1. V lost 0 bases, J lost 1 base, and 7 bases stayed unmatched. CDR1 SGHDN and CDR2 FVKESK come from the germline V gene. This CDR3 spans 18 amino acids. The CDR3 DNA reads as TGTGCCAGCAGCCAAGATAGGGGACAGGGCCCCAGCAATCAGCCCCAGCATTTT. Amino acid sequence: CASSQDRGQGPSNQPQHF.

This clone was found a few times. The V and J genes are TRBV19 and TRBJ1-1; D ambiguous. V was trimmed by 3 bases and J by 11 bases, leaving 16 bases between them. This CDR3 region has 13 residues. Germline CDR1 is LNHDA and CDR2 is SQIVND (reference sequence). CDR3 region: CASSIPRLGRAFF. The CDR3 DNA is TGTGCCAGTAGTATTCCTCGGCTGGGGAGGGCTTTCTTT.

This clone was recorded at least ten times. This rearrangement joins TRBV3-1 (or the pseudogene TRBV3-2) to TRBJ2-7; 12 bases align to TRBD2. Germline V gene data show CDR1 as LGHDT and CDR2 as YNNKEL (reference sequence). V shed 5 bases and J 6 bases; nucleotides not matched to a gene: 8. This CDR3 has 15 amino acids. Written as DNA, the CDR3 is TGTGCCAGCAGCAAAGGACTAGCGGGAACACGCGAGCAGTACTTC. It translates to CASSKGLAGTREQYF.

This clone was seen a few times. The V gene is TRBV7-9, the J gene TRBJ2-3; D call uncertain. This CDR3 has 14 residues. Germline CDR1 SEHNR, CDR2 FQNEAQ (reference sequence). The ends were cut back, 5 bases at V and 2 bases at J, with 11 bases in the middle. CDR3 sequence: CASSHSGSTDTQYF. CDR3 sequence (DNA): TGTGCCAGCAGCCATTCCGGGTCCACAGATACGCAGTATTTT.

This chain joins TRBV19 and TRBJ1-2; 10 positions match TRBD1. This CDR3 is 15 amino acids long. The trim removed 9 bases at V and 8 bases at J, leaving 15 bases unmatched. The germline gives CDR1 LNHDA, CDR2 SQIVND (reference sequence). DNA of the CDR3: TGTGCCAGCCAGAGACTTGGGACAGGGGAAGTAGGCTACACCTTC. Its protein product is CASQRLGTGEVGYTF.

This clone was recorded once. The chain combines TRBV12-3 or TRBV12-4 with TRBJ1-1, with D perhaps matching TRBD1 (6 bases). The ends were cut back, 4 bases at V and 5 bases at J, with 11 bases in the middle. The CDR3 extends over 13 amino acids. CDR3 DNA: TGTGCCAGCAGTTGGGCAGGGGAGACTGAAGCTTTCTTT. It yields the protein CASSWAGETEAFF.

This chain uses TRBV6-1 with TRBJ1-1; the match to TRBD1 covers 9 bases. The CDR3 runs 17 residues. The V and J ends lost 2 bases and 10 bases, in that order; junction bases with no gene match: 17. Germline CDR1 reads MNHNS; CDR2 reads SASEGT. The CDR3 nucleotides read TGTGCCAGCAGTGAAAAGAGTGGGACAGGGTCCCCCCCAGTAGCTTTCTTT. Its translation is CASSEKSGTGSPPVAFF.

In nucleotides, the CDR3 is TGCGCCAGCAGCTTGGCCAGGGCTTCCTCCTACGAGCAGTACTTC. Amino acid sequence: CASSLARASSYEQYF. The gene calls are TRBV5-1 and TRBJ2-7; maybe TRBD1 (5 bases). Germline assignment: CDR1 SGHRS and CDR2 YFSETQ. The CDR3 covers 15 residues. V dropped 0 bases and J dropped 0 bases, with 10 bases sitting between them.

The genes are TRBV27 and TRBJ1-6, with a weak D call TRBD1 (5 bases). The germline V gene encodes CDR1 MNHEY and CDR2 SMNVEV (reference sequence). This CDR3 is built from 14 residues. The V and J ends lost 6 bases and 9 bases respectively, with 15 bases between them. The CDR3 DNA is TGTGCCAGCAGGGTAGGGGTTATAGGTTCACCCCTCCACTTT. The encoded protein is CASRVGVIGSPLHF.

The rearrangement uses TRBV6-5 and TRBJ1-3; 8 bases are a match to TRBD1. V shed 0 bases, J shed 2 bases, and the junction held 3 bases outside the gene matches. Per the germline V gene, CDR1 is MNHEY and CDR2 is SVGAGI. The CDR3 is made up of 16 amino acids. CDR3 DNA: TGTGCCAGCAGTTACTCGAGGACAGGGACTGGAAACACCATATATTTT. Protein sequence: CASSYSRTGTGNTIYF.

The chain links TRBV5-1 to TRBJ1-1; TRBD1 agrees at 7 bases. The CDR3 contains 15 residues. V dropped 4 bases and J dropped 0; count of bases not matched to a gene: 6. The germline V gene has CDR1 SGHRS and CDR2 YFSETQ. CDR3 coding DNA: TGCGCCAGCAGCCCCAAGACAGGGTTGAACACTGAAGCTTTCTTT. This sequence encodes CASSPKTGLNTEAFF.

This sequence joins TRBV5-6 and TRBJ1-2; D unclear. The CDR3 extends over 13 amino acids. V gave up 1 base and J gave up 1 base, with 5 bases separating them. Germline CDR1 and CDR2: SGHDT and YYEEEE. The CDR3 DNA follows: TGTGCCAGCAGCTTGTACGGTAACTATGGCTACACCTTC. Translated, it gives CASSLYGNYGYTF.

The chain is built from TRBV2 and TRBJ1-2, with 7 bases aligning to TRBD1. Germline V gene data show CDR1 as SNHLY and CDR2 as FYNNEI. Trimming cost V 5 bases and J 0 bases; bases outside gene matches: 3. This CDR3 comprises 14 residues. This CDR3 reads CASSTGTANYGYTF. The CDR3 nucleotides read TGTGCCAGCAGTACCGGGACAGCTAACTATGGCTACACCTTC.

The rearrangement joins TRBV9 to TRBJ1-3, with D hard to call. The CDR3 is 15 amino acids. Per the germline V gene, CDR1 is SGDLS and CDR2 is YYNGEE. V was pared by 0 bases and J by 0 bases, with 7 bases between. In DNA, the CDR3 is TGTGCCAGCAGCGTAGGCAGGTCCTCTGGAAACACCATATATTTT. This sequence encodes CASSVGRSSGNTIYF.

The V and J genes are TRBV27 and TRBJ1-1; D is possibly TRBD1 (5 bases). Trimming took off 0 bases at V and 1 base at J, with 9 bases between the two ends. The length of the CDR3 is 15 residues. Germline loops: CDR1 MNHEY, CDR2 SMNVEV (reference sequence). The CDR3 spells CASSLSGGENTEAFF. CDR3 DNA sequence: TGTGCCAGCAGTTTATCTGGGGGGGAGAACACTGAAGCTTTCTTT.

This chain connects TRBV2 to TRBJ1-4; 7 bases are shared with TRBD1. The length of the CDR3 is 15 residues. V shed 4 bases, J shed 0 bases, and the junction held 2 bases outside the gene matches. Germline CDR1 is SNHLY and CDR2 is FYNNEI. The CDR3 DNA sequence: TGTGCCAGCAGTGGGGACAGCGCAACTAATGAAAAACTGTTTTTT. Protein sequence: CASSGDSATNEKLFF.

The gene calls are TRBV10-3 and TRBJ1-5, with a possible D match to TRBD1 (5 bases). The germline CDR1 and CDR2 sequences are ENHRY and SYGVKD. Trimming stripped 0 bases from V and 3 bases from J, with 12 bases between. The CDR3 spans 16 residues. The CDR3 reads CAISESVGGTNQPQHF. CDR3 DNA sequence: TGTGCCATCAGTGAGTCGGTGGGGGGGACCAATCAGCCCCAGCATTTT.

The chain couples TRBV4-2 to TRBJ1-2, with 8 bases fitting TRBD1. This CDR3 has 16 residues. The germline V gene encodes CDR1 LGHNA and CDR2 YNFKEQ. Trimming removed 0 bases from V and 6 bases from J; junction bases left unmatched: 9. Here the CDR3 DNA reads TGTGCCAGCAGCCAAGATGCGACAGGGGCGGAAAATGGCTACACCTTC. This encodes CASSQDATGAENGYTF.

The V call is TRBV10-1, the J call TRBJ2-3; 15 nucleotides match TRBD2. This CDR3 is 18 amino acids long. Germline loops: CDR1 WNHNN, CDR2 SYGVQD (reference sequence). V trimming: 2 bases; J trimming: 3 bases; junction bases outside the gene matches: 6. This CDR3 is CASSEGLAGGLETDTQYF. The CDR3 DNA sequence: TGCGCCAGCAGTGAGGGACTAGCGGGAGGGCTTGAGACAGATACGCAGTATTTT.

V usage is TRBV4-1 and J usage is TRBJ1-6; D gene unclear. There are 17 residues in the CDR3. V dropped 0 bases and J dropped 1 base, with 10 bases sitting between them. CDR1 MGHRA and CDR2 YSYEKL come from the germline V gene. The CDR3: CASSQDRGLSYNSPLHF. Written as DNA, the CDR3 is TGCGCCAGCAGCCAAGATCGGGGATTGTCCTATAATTCACCCCTCCACTTT.

The genes are TRBV5-1 and TRBJ2-1; the D gene is possibly TRBD2 (6 bases). Germline V gene lookup returns CDR1 SGHRS and CDR2 YFSETQ. V lost 3 bases, J lost 2 bases, and 12 bases lay in between. The CDR3 spans 15 residues. CDR3 in DNA: TGCGCCAGCAGCTCGGAGGGAATGGCCTACAATGAGCAGTTCTTC. Translation gives CASSSEGMAYNEQFF.

V gene TRBV11-1 combines with J gene TRBJ2-1; a weak D match, TRBD2 (7 bases). V was shortened by 5 bases and J by 3 bases, with 17 bases between the two germline ends. CDR1 is SGHAT and CDR2 is FQDESV in the germline V gene (reference sequence). The CDR3 is 16 residues long. The CDR3 loop reads CASSGGGARRYNEQFF. In nucleotides, the CDR3 is TGTGCCAGCAGCGGTGGGGGGGCCAGGCGCTACAATGAGCAGTTCTTC.

This clone was detected only once. This chain connects TRBV29-1 to TRBJ1-2, with 8 positions matching TRBD1. The CDR3 is 13 amino acids. J gave up 6 bases and V 2 bases, and 5 bases lay outside the gene matches. Germline values: CDR1 SQVTM, CDR2 ANQGSEA. DNA of the CDR3: TGCAGCGTTGAAATAGACAGGGGTCATGGCTACACCTTC. This codes for CSVEIDRGHGYTF.

The chain is built from TRBV9 and TRBJ1-3; a weak D match, TRBD1 (6 bases). CDR3 size: 16 residues. Germline loops: CDR1 SGDLS, CDR2 YYNGEE. V was clipped by 0 bases and J by 4 bases, with 14 bases between them. The CDR3 sequence: CASSVESRGEGNTIYF. The CDR3 DNA follows: TGTGCCAGCAGCGTAGAGTCCAGGGGAGAGGGAAACACCATATATTTT. The full variable domain, in which reference TRBV9 and TRBJ1-3 provide the parts outside the CDR3, is DSGVTQTPKHLITATGQRVTLRCSPRSGDLSVYWYQQSLDQGLQFLIQYYNGEERAKGNILERFSAQQFPDLHSELNLSSLELGDSALYFCASSVESRGEGNTIYFGEGSWLTVV.

The rearrangement links TRBV18 to TRBJ1-1; 7 bases are a match to TRBD1. The germline CDR1 and CDR2 sequences are KGHSH and LQKENI. Losses at the gene ends were 5 bases for V and 8 bases for J; bases not matched to a gene: 11. The CDR3 totals 14 residues. For the CDR3, the DNA is TGTGCCAGCTCATTAGCGGTGGGGACAGAAGAAGCTTTCTTT. This gives the protein CASSLAVGTEEAFF.

V and J are TRBV7-4 and TRBJ1-3; 11 positions match TRBD1. Germline loops: CDR1 SGHVT, CDR2 SQSDAQ. The CDR3 contains 17 residues. V trimming: 4 bases; J trimming: 9 bases; junction bases outside the gene matches: 14. The CDR3 spells CASSSPDGTGGRSTIYF. The DNA of the CDR3 is TGTGCCAGCAGCTCCCCTGACGGGACAGGGGGACGAAGCACCATATATTTT.